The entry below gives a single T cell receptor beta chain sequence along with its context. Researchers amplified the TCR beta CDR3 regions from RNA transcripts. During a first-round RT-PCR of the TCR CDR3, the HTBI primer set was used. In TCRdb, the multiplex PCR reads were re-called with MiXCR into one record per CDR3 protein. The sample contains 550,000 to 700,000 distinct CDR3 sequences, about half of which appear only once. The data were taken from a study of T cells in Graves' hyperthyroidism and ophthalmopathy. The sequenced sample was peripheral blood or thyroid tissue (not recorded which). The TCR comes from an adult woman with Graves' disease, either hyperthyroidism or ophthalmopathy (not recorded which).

CDR3 DNA sequence: TGTGCCATCAGTGAGGAGGGGAACAGGGGGGGAGAACTGTTTTTT. This sequence encodes CAISEEGNRGGELFF. The chain is built from TRBV10-3 and TRBJ1-4, with TRBD1 matching over 8 bases. This CDR3 is built from 15 residues. CDR1 is ENHRY and CDR2 is SYGVKD in the germline V gene. J lost 12 bases, V lost 2 bases, and 11 bases had no gene match.